Each of the 29 T cell receptor beta chains below was sequenced from the same sample in a study of blood T cell repertoires in COVID-19. Here immunoSEQ multiplex PCR was the method, and the copy in TCRdb shows in-frame clones only, minus some. The table lists some 130,000 clones, around 89% of them singletons. The sequenced material came from peripheral blood. The receptor set was obtained from a man aged 60 to 69 with COVID-19, enrolled during active disease.

The chain links TRBV5-6 to TRBJ2-3; D unclear. V lost 2 bases and J 6 bases, leaving 7 bases between the germline ends. The CDR3 is 12 residues long. The germline CDR1 and CDR2 sequences are SGHDT and YYEEEE. CDR3 region: CASSFGLDTQYF. The DNA for the CDR3 is TGTGCCAGCAGCTTTGGCTTGGATACGCAGTATTTT.

The chain couples TRBV5-1 to TRBJ1-5, with D maybe TRBD1 (6 bases). Germline CDR1 is SGHRS and CDR2 is YFSETQ. Trimming cost V 4 bases and J 9 bases, with 17 bases left between them. The CDR3 covers 14 residues. CDR3 region: CASSPRGGEAPQHF. In DNA form, the CDR3 reads TGCGCCAGCAGCCCCCGGGGGGGCGAGGCGCCCCAGCATTTT.

The CDR3 nucleotides read TGTGCCAGCAGCTTAACGGGGAGGGATGAGTCACCCCTCCACTTT. It yields the protein CASSLTGRDESPLHF. The genes are TRBV7-3 and TRBJ1-6; D gene unclear. CDR1 is SGHTA and CDR2 is FQGTGA in the germline V gene. CDR3 length: 15 amino acids. With 0 bases removed from V and 10 bases from J, the gap between germline ends came to 13 bases.

There are many counts of this clone. The rearrangement links TRBV7-8 to TRBJ2-7; D remains unclear. CDR1 and CDR2 from the germline V gene are SGHVS and FQNEAQ. The CDR3 extends over 14 amino acids. V lost 6 bases to trimming and J lost 2 bases, with 14 bases between them. The CDR3 sequence is CASSYDGSTYEQYF. The CDR3 nucleotides are TGTGCCAGCAGTTACGACGGGTCCACCTACGAGCAGTACTTC.

The chain combines TRBV6-6 with TRBJ1-2; D not certain. Trimming pared 4 bases from V and 6 bases from J, leaving 18 bases between. Germline assignment: CDR1 MNHNY and CDR2 SVGAGI (reference sequence). There are 15 residues in the CDR3. The CDR3 DNA reads TGTGCCAGCAGTTTCGACAAGAAGGCTGATCATGGCTACACCTTC. Its protein product is CASSFDKKADHGYTF.

V and J are TRBV6-5 and TRBJ1-1; 8 positions agree with TRBD1. CDR1 and CDR2 (germline): MNHEY, SVGAGI. The J segment lost 4 bases and the V segment lost 0 bases, leaving 4 bases of the junction unmatched. The CDR3 has 15 residues. CDR3 in DNA: TGTGCCAGCAGTTACTCCAGGGGGCAAAGCACTGAAGCTTTCTTT. Translating gives CASSYSRGQSTEAFF.

The chain uses TRBV9 and TRBJ1-4, with 10 bases lining up with TRBD1. V gave up 3 bases and J gave up 10 bases; unmatched junction bases: 6. The germline gives CDR1 SGDLS, CDR2 YYNGEE. The CDR3 is 14 amino acids. DNA for the CDR3: TGTGCCAGCAGCGCGACAGGGGGCACGGTAAAACTGTTTTTT. It specifies CASSATGGTVKLFF.

The V call is TRBV3-1 (or the pseudogene TRBV3-2), the J call TRBJ2-2, with a weak D call TRBD2 (6 bases). Germline V gene data show CDR1 as LGHDT and CDR2 as YNNKEL (reference sequence). Trimming cost V 7 bases and J 4 bases, with 16 bases left between them. There are 15 residues in the CDR3. The CDR3 bases are TGTGCCAGCACCGGTCGGGACTTCCGCACCGGGGAGCTGTTTTTT. Its translation: CASTGRDFRTGELFF.

The chain couples TRBV5-5 to TRBJ2-2, with D perhaps TRBD2 (6 bases). Between the trimmed V and J ends, which lost 3 bases and 4 bases, there was a span of 19 bases. Germline loops: CDR1 SGHKS, CDR2 YYEKEE (reference sequence). This CDR3 region has 17 residues. For the CDR3, the DNA is TGTGCCAGCAGCTCCTCTCCGACTAGTTTTGGCACCGGGGAGCTGTTTTTT. This encodes CASSSSPTSFGTGELFF.

The chain couples TRBV7-9 to TRBJ2-7; weak D call: TRBD2 (6 bases). Germline values: CDR1 SEHNR, CDR2 FQNEAQ (reference sequence). The length of the CDR3 is 13 residues. Trimming removed 4 bases from V and 5 bases from J, with 12 bases in between. CDR3 DNA sequence: TGTGCCAGCAGCTATTCCGGGAGAAACGAGCAGTACTTC. This codes for CASSYSGRNEQYF. The complete variable domain, with remaining parts taken from reference TRBV7-9 and TRBJ2-7, reads DTGVSQNPRHKITKRGQNVTFRCDPISEHNRLYWYRQTLGQGPEFLTYFQNEAQLEKSRLLSDRFSAERPKGSFSTLEIQRTEQGDSAMYLCASSYSGRNEQYFGPGTRLTVT.

This chain uses TRBV19 with TRBJ2-7; TRBD1 matches at 11 bases. J was trimmed by 6 bases and V by 6 bases; bases with no gene match: 7. Germline values: CDR1 LNHDA, CDR2 SQIVND (reference sequence). This CDR3 region has 14 residues. CDR3 nucleotides: TGTGCCAGTAGCCCCGGGACAGGGGGGGGCGAGCAGTACTTC. The encoded protein is CASSPGTGGGEQYF.

CDR3 nucleotides: TGCGCCAGCAGCCCCCGATCGGATTCACCCCTCCACTTT. The encoded protein is CASSPRSDSPLHF. V gene TRBV4-1 combines with J gene TRBJ1-6; D not resolved. This CDR3 is built from 13 residues. Germline V gives CDR1 MGHRA, CDR2 YSYEKL. V was shortened by 4 bases and J by 8 bases, with 9 bases between the two germline ends.

The V gene is TRBV24-1, the J gene TRBJ2-2, with D unclear. The length of the CDR3 is 12 residues. Germline lookup yields CDR1 KGHDR and CDR2 SFDVKD. V gave up 5 bases and J gave up 2 bases, with 2 bases separating them. CDR3 residues: CATSANTGELFF. Here the CDR3 DNA reads TGTGCCACCAGTGCTAACACCGGGGAGCTGTTTTTT.

CDR3: CASSLGGGGNTEAFF. CDR3 sequence (DNA): TGTGCCAGCAGCTTAGGCGGGGGGGGGAACACTGAAGCTTTCTTT. The chain links TRBV7-6 to TRBJ1-1; D possibly corresponds to TRBD1 (5 bases). The germline V gene has CDR1 SGHVS and CDR2 FNYEAQ. V lost 1 base and J 1 base, leaving 10 bases between the germline ends. The CDR3 runs to 15 residues.

The genes are TRBV6-2 or TRBV6-3 and TRBJ2-7; no firm D call. CDR3 length: 14 residues. Germline-derived CDR1 and CDR2 are MNHEY and SVGEGT. Trimming cost V 7 bases and J 3 bases, with 16 bases left between them. CDR3 sequence: CASTPEEKIYEQYF. In nucleotides, the CDR3 is TGTGCCAGCACCCCAGAGGAGAAAATCTACGAGCAGTACTTC.

The V gene is TRBV6-6, the J gene TRBJ1-5, with D possibly TRBD1 on 6 matching bases. The CDR3 runs to 14 residues. CDR1 is MNHNY, CDR2 SVGAGI, per germline (reference sequence). V was cut by 6 bases and J by 5 bases, with 14 bases left in between. The CDR3 DNA reads TGTGCCAGCAGCCCACACAGGGACCATCAGCCCCAGCATTTT. Encoded protein: CASSPHRDHQPQHF.

The V and J genes are TRBV15 and TRBJ2-1, with 8 bases matching TRBD2. The CDR3 is 14 residues long. J lost 4 bases, V lost 1 base, and 0 bases had no gene match. The germline gives CDR1 LNHNV, CDR2 YYDKDF (reference sequence). The chain's CDR3 is CATSRVAGYNEQFF. The CDR3 DNA reads as TGTGCCACCAGCAGAGTAGCGGGATACAATGAGCAGTTCTTC.

In this sample, this clone turned up once. This may arise from a read error, as a much more abundant clone is one base away. The sample holds other DNA sequences that translate to the same CDR3. V and J are TRBV7-9 and TRBJ1-5, with D perhaps TRBD1 (6 bases). CDR1 is SEHNR and CDR2 is FQNEAQ in the germline V gene (reference sequence). The CDR3 is 14 residues long. Trimming left V 5 bases short and J 1 base short, with 9 bases between. This CDR3 is CASSPTGSNQPQHF. The DNA of the CDR3 is TGTGCCAGCAGCCCGACAGGCAGCAATCAGCCCCAGCATTTT.

In the case of this clone: At one boundary the junction diverges from the germline segment, which might be a read error. V is TRBV19 and J is TRBJ1-5; D ambiguous. Germline CDR1 reads LNHDA; CDR2 reads SQIVND (reference sequence). CDR3 length: 15 residues. In DNA form, the CDR3 reads TGTGCCAGTAGTGTGTGGGAGTTCAGCAGTCAGCCCCAGCATTTT. Its protein product is CASSVWEFSSQPQHF.

This clone has just one count. The CDR3 DNA follows: TGTGCCAGCAGACTAAAGGTTGACGGGAGCCAAGAGACCCAGTACTTC. Amino acids: CASRLKVDGSQETQYF. The chain has TRBV21-1 and TRBJ2-5; the D call of TRBD2 is as the table states it, not checked on the DNA. TRBV21-1 is flagged as a pseudogene. The CDR3 consists of 16 residues.

The chain combines TRBV5-1 with TRBJ1-4; D ambiguous. Germline CDR1 SGHRS, CDR2 YFSETQ. The CDR3 spans 14 residues. Trimming removed 4 bases at V and 8 bases at J, with 15 bases between. The CDR3 DNA follows: TGCGCCAGCAGCCCCTGGGAGGGAAGAGAAAAACTGTTTTTT. It is translated as CASSPWEGREKLFF.

This clone occurred a few times. The chain employs TRBV7-2 and TRBJ1-2; 7 bases align to TRBD1. V lost 7 bases, J lost 10 bases, and 9 bases stayed unmatched. Germline CDR1 is SGHTA and CDR2 is FQGNSA. The CDR3 runs to 12 residues. The CDR3: CASKDQGDDYTF. For the CDR3, the DNA is TGTGCCAGCAAGGATCAGGGGGATGACTACACCTTC. Variable domain in full (rest from reference TRBV7-2 and TRBJ1-2): GAGVSQSPSNKVTEKGKDVELRCDPISGHTALYWYRQSLGQGLEFLIYFQGNSAPDKSGLPSDRFSAERTGGSVSTLTIQRTQQEDSAVYLCASKDQGDDYTFGSGTRLTVV.

CDR3 protein: CASSLEGWNEQYF. The CDR3 DNA sequence: TGTGCCAGCAGCCTTGAGGGTTGGAACGAGCAGTACTTC. The V and J genes are TRBV5-4 and TRBJ2-7; the D gene is possibly TRBD2 (5 bases). Germline V lookup: CDR1 SGHNT, CDR2 YYREEE (reference sequence). V was trimmed by 4 bases and J by 5 bases, leaving 13 bases between them. The CDR3 covers 13 residues.

This chain links TRBV6-1 with TRBJ2-1; 7 nucleotides match TRBD1. The CDR3 has 16 amino acids. The germline V gene encodes CDR1 MNHNS and CDR2 SASEGT. V was pared by 4 bases and J by 5 bases, with 11 bases of the junction left unmatched. The CDR3 spells CASSAPTGVGNNEQFF. As DNA, the CDR3 is TGTGCCAGCAGTGCCCCTACAGGGGTCGGTAACAATGAGCAGTTCTTC.

The chain carries TRBV28 and TRBJ1-1; 11 bases align to TRBD1. The CDR3 totals 15 residues. The V gene end was trimmed by 5 bases and the J gene end by 4 bases; junction bases not matched to a gene: 6. Germline lookup yields CDR1 MDHEN and CDR2 SYDVKM. The CDR3 region is CASSAPGQGGTEAFF. The CDR3 nucleotides read TGTGCCAGCAGTGCCCCGGGACAGGGGGGCACTGAAGCTTTCTTT.

The rearrangement uses TRBV27 and TRBJ1-2; 8 bases are shared with TRBD1. Trimming took 3 bases from V and 6 from J; bases not matched to a gene: 6. In germline, CDR1 is MNHEY, CDR2 SMNVEV (reference sequence). The CDR3 spans 14 residues. The CDR3: CASSFARQGNGYTF. The CDR3 coding sequence is TGTGCCAGCAGTTTCGCCAGACAGGGGAATGGCTACACCTTC.

The chain carries TRBV7-2 and TRBJ2-3; 13 bases are a match to TRBD2. Germline CDR1 reads SGHTA; CDR2 reads FQGNSA. The CDR3 consists of 16 residues. V gave up 1 base and J gave up 6 bases; unmatched junction bases: 4. Here the CDR3 DNA reads TGTGCCAGCAGCTTAGGACTAGCGGGGGGAGGGGATACGCAGTATTTT. This codes for CASSLGLAGGGDTQYF.

This sequence joins TRBV29-1 and TRBJ1-1, with 10 bases that match TRBD1. The germline V gene has CDR1 SQVTM and CDR2 ANQGSEA. The J segment lost 2 bases and the V segment lost 7 bases, leaving 4 bases of the junction unmatched. The CDR3 is made up of 13 amino acids. CDR3 amino acids: CSGGTGVNTEAFF. Written as DNA, the CDR3 is TGCAGCGGGGGGACAGGGGTTAACACTGAAGCTTTCTTT.

The CDR3 DNA reads as TGCGCCAGCAGCTTGGCCAGGGGACAGGGAAGTTCACCCCTCCACTTT. This encodes CASSLARGQGSSPLHF. V and J are TRBV5-1 and TRBJ1-6; 9 nucleotides align to TRBD1. The CDR3 extends over 16 amino acids. Germline V gene data show CDR1 as SGHRS and CDR2 as YFSETQ. The J segment lost 9 bases and the V segment lost 0 bases, leaving 7 bases of the junction unmatched.